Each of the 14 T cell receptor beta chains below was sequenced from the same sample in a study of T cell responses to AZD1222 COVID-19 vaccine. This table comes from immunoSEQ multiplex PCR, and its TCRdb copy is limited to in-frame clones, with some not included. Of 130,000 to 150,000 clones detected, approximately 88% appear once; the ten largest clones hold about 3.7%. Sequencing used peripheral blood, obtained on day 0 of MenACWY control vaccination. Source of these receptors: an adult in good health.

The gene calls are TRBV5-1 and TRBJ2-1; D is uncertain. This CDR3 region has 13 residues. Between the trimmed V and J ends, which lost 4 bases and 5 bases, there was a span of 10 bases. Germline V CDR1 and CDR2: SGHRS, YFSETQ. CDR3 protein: CASSLVPDNEQFF. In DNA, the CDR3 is TGCGCCAGCAGCCTTGTTCCCGACAATGAGCAGTTCTTC.

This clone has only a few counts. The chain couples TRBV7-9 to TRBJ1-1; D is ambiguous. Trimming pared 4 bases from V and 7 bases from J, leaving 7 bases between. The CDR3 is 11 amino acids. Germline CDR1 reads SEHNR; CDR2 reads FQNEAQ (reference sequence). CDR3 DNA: TGTGCCAGCAGCTACCAGAGTGAAGCTTTCTTT. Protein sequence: CASSYQSEAFF.

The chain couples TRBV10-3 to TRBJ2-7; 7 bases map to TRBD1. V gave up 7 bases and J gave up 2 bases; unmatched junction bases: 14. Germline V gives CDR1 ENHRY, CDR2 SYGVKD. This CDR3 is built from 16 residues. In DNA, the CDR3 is TGTGCCATCACCGAAGGTCCCGGACAGGCCGCCTACGAGCAGTACTTC. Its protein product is CAITEGPGQAAYEQYF.

The CDR3 region is CASSVGPGYEQYF. The CDR3 DNA is TGTGCCAGTAGTGTAGGCCCCGGCTACGAGCAGTACTTC. This chain joins TRBV19 and TRBJ2-7; D gene ambiguous. The CDR3 has 13 residues. Germline CDR1 reads LNHDA; CDR2 reads SQIVND (reference sequence). Trimming removed 5 bases at V and 3 bases at J, with 11 bases between.

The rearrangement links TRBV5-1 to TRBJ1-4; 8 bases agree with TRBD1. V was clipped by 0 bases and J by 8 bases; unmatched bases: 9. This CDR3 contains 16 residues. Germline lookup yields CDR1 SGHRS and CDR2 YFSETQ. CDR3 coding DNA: TGCGCCAGCAGCTTGGGACCTCCCTGGACAGGGGAAAAACTGTTTTTT. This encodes CASSLGPPWTGEKLFF.

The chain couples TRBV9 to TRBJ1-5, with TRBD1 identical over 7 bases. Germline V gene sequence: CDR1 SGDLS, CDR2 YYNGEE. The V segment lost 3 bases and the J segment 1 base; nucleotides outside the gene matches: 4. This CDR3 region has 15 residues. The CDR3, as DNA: TGTGCCAGCAGCGAGACAGGGATCAGCAATCAGCCCCAGCATTTT. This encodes CASSETGISNQPQHF.

The CDR3 DNA reads as TGTGCCTTGGGGAGCGGGAGTACAGATACGCAGTATTTT. Its translation: CALGSGSTDTQYF. This rearrangement joins TRBV15 to TRBJ2-3, with 8 bases lining up with TRBD2. Germline trimming cut 11 bases from V and 3 bases from J; bases unmatched to any gene: 7. Per germline, CDR1 LNHNV and CDR2 YYDKDF (reference sequence). This CDR3 spans 13 amino acids.

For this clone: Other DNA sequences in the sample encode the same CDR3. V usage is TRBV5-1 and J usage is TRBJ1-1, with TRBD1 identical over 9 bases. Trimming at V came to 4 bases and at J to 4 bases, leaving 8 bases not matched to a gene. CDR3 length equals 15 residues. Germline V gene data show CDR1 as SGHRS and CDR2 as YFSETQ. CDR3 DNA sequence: TGCGCCAGCAGCCTAAGGACAGGGGAGGGCACTGAAGCTTTCTTT. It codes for CASSLRTGEGTEAFF.

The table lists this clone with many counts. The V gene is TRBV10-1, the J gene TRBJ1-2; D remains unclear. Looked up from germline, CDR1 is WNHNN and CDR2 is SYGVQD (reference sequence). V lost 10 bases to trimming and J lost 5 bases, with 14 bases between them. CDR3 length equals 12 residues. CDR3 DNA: TGCGCCACCGGGAGGGAGTTTTATGGCTACACCTTC. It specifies CATGREFYGYTF.

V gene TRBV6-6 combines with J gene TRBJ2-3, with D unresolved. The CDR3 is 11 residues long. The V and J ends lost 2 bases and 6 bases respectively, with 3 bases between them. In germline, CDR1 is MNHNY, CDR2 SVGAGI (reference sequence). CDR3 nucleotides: TGTGCCAGCAGTTACGGGGATACGCAGTATTTT. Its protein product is CASSYGDTQYF.

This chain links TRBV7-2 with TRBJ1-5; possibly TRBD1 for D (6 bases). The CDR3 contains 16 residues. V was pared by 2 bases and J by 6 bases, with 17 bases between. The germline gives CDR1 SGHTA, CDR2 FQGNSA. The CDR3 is CASSLKAGGGGQPQHF. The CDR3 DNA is TGTGCCAGCAGCTTAAAGGCGGGGGGCGGGGGTCAGCCCCAGCATTTT.

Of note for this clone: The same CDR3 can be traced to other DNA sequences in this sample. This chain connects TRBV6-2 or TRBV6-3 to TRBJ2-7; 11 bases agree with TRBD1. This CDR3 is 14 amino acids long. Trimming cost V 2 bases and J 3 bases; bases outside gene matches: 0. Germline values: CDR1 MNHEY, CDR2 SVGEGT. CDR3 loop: CASSYGTGGYEQYF. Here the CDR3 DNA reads TGTGCCAGCAGTTACGGGACAGGGGGCTACGAGCAGTACTTC.

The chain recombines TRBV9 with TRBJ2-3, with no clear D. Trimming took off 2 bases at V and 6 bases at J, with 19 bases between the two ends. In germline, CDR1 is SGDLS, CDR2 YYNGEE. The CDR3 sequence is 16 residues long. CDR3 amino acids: CASSVESSLFGDTQYF. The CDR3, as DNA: TGTGCCAGCAGCGTTGAGAGTAGTCTCTTTGGGGATACGCAGTATTTT.

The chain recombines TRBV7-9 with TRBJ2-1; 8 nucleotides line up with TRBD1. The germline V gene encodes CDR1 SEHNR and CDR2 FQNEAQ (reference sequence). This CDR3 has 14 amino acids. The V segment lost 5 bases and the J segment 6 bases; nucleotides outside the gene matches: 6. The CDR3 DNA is TGTGCCAGCAGCCCACAGACAGGGGCCAATGAGCAGTTCTTC. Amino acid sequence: CASSPQTGANEQFF.